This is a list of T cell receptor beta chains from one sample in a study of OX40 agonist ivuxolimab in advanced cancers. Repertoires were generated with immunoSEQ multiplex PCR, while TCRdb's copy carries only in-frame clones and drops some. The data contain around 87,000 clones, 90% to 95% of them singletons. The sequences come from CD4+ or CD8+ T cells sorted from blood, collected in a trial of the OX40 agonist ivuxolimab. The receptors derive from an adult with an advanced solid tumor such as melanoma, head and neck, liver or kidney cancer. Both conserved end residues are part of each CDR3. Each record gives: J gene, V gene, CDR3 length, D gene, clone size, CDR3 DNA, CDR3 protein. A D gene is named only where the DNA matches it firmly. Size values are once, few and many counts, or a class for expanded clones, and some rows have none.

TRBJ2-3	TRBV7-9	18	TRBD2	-	TGTGCCAGCAGCCCAATGGCGGGGGGGAGTTGGGAAACAGATACGCAGTATTTT	CASSPMAGGSWETDTQYF
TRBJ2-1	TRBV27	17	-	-	TGTGCCAGCAGTTTACGGCTGGGAAGGGTAGCGGACAATGAGCAGTTCTTC	CASSLRLGRVADNEQFF
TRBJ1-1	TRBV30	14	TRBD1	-	TGTGCCTGGAGCCCGGGACAGGGGAACACTGAAGCTTTCTTT	CAWSPGQGNTEAFF
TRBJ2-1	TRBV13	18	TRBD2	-	TGTGCCAGCAGCTTAGGCCGCCATAGCGGGAGGGCCGTAGATGAGCAGTTCTTC	CASSLGRHSGRAVDEQFF
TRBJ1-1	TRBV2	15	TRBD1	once	TGTGCCAGCACTAGGTTTGGGACAGAGAACACTGAAGCTTTCTTT	CASTRFGTENTEAFF
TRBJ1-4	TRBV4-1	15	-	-	TGCGCCAGCAGCCAAGATCCGGGAACTAATGAAAAACTGTTTTTT	CASSQDPGTNEKLFF
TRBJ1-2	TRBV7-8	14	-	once	TGTGCCAGCAGCTTAGAGGGCAGCCTCTATGGCTACACCTTC	CASSLEGSLYGYTF
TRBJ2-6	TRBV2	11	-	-	TGTGCCAACTCTGGGGCCAACGTCCTGACTTTC	CANSGANVLTF
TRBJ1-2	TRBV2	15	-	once	TGTGCCAGCGGAAAGGACACCCCTACGGGCAAAGGCTACACCTTC	CASGKDTPTGKGYTF
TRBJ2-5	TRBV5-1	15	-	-	TGCGCCAGCAGCTTGGTCCCAAGCAGGGAGGAGACCCAGTACTTC	CASSLVPSREETQYF
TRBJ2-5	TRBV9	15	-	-	TGTGCCAGCAGCGAGGGAACTAGACAGTATGAGACCCAGTACTTC	CASSEGTRQYETQYF
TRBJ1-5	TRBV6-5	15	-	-	TGTGCCAGCAGTTACTCGGCAGGGGCAAATCAGCCCCAGCATTTT	CASSYSAGANQPQHF
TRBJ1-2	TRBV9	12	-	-	TGTGCCAGCAGCGTAAGCAGTATCGACTACACCTTC	CASSVSSIDYTF
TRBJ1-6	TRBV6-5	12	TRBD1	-	TGTGCCAGCAGGGACAGGGGGCCACCCCTCCACTTT	CASRDRGPPLHF
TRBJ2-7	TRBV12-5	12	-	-	TGTGCTAGTGGTTACGTAGCTTACGAGCAGTACTTC	CASGYVAYEQYF
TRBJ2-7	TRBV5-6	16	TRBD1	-	TGTGCCAGCAGCTACGGCGGACAGGGACCAACCTACGAGCAGTACTTC	CASSYGGQGPTYEQYF
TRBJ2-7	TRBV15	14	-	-	TGTGCCACCAGCAGAGGGGTAGTCTCATACGAGCAGTACTTC	CATSRGVVSYEQYF
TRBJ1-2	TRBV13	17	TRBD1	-	TGTGCCAGCAGCCATCTTCCGGGACAGGAGGATAACTATGGCTACACCTTC	CASSHLPGQEDNYGYTF
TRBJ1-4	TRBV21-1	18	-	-	TGTGCCAGCAGCACCAGAAAGGGACAGTCTGCAACTAATGAAAAACTGTTTTTT	CASSTRKGQSATNEKLFF
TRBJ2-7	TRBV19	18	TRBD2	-	TGTGCCAGTAGTCCAGTTGGACTAGCGGGATTCGCGCTCGCCGAGCAGTACTTC	CASSPVGLAGFALAEQYF
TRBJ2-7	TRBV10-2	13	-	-	TGCGCCAGCAGTGAGGGGACCTCCTACGAGCAGTACTTC	CASSEGTSYEQYF
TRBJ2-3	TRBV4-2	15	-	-	TGTGCCAGCAGCCAAGATTCGCCGGCCACAGATACGCAGTATTTT	CASSQDSPATDTQYF